This T cell receptor beta chain was sequenced in a study of control samples from healthy donors and cancer patients (dated by TCRdb to between 2020 and 2021). The library relied on the immunoSEQ multiplex PCR assay. TCRdb re-hosts the immuneACCESS table, in-frame sequences only. Its copies lack some clones; in the studies checked, an unresolved V gene accounts for under half of them, and the cause for the rest is not known. The sample has tens of thousands of clones on record, roughly 84% of them singletons. The ten largest clones take up about 3% of the sample. V is clipped by 4 bases and J by 3 bases, and the sequence between their germline boundaries is 13 bases long. Its CDR3 holds 15 amino acids, cysteine through phenylalanine. Of all the DNA, just the CDR3 is kept, 45 bases in frame from base 1. Turning to this clone: The specificity of this receptor is unknown. Per-base quality was not reported, and no clone a single base away is much larger than it.

The receptor comes from a woman in her 50s with lung cancer. The chain is made from TRBV5-3 and TRBJ2-2; a weak D assignment points to TRBD1 (6 bases agree). TRBV5-3 is flagged as an ORF with uncertain function. The sequenced sample consisted of PBMCs. Here the CDR3 is given as CARSNPGHYTGELFF. The nucleotides are TGTGCCAGAAGCAACCCGGGACATTACACCGGGGAGCTGTTTTTT.